Presented here are 16 T cell receptor beta chains from one specimen sequenced in a study of blood T cell repertoires in COVID-19. This table comes from immunoSEQ multiplex PCR, and its TCRdb copy is limited to in-frame clones, with some not included. The sample lists some 300,000 clones, nearly 90% occurring once. Input material: peripheral blood. These receptors were taken from a woman between 40 and 55 years old with COVID-19, enrolled during active disease.

V gene TRBV6-5 combines with J gene TRBJ1-3, with 7 nucleotides matching TRBD1. Germline V gene data show CDR1 as MNHEY and CDR2 as SVGAGI. The length of the CDR3 is 14 residues. V trimming: 6 bases; J trimming: 2 bases; junction bases outside the gene matches: 4. The CDR3 sequence: CASRKTGTGNTIYF. CDR3 DNA: TGTGCCAGCAGGAAGACAGGGACTGGAAACACCATATATTTT.

The chain has TRBV9 and TRBJ1-1; unclear D gene. The CDR3 length is 13 residues. Germline CDR1 reads SGDLS; CDR2 reads YYNGEE. V dropped 4 bases and J dropped 6 bases, with 13 bases sitting between them. CDR3 coding DNA: TGTGCCAGCAGCCATGACATCGGGGCTGAAGCTTTCTTT. This translates into CASSHDIGAEAFF. The variable domain in full, completed from reference TRBV9 and TRBJ1-1, reads DSGVTQTPKHLITATGQRVTLRCSPRSGDLSVYWYQQSLDQGLQFLIQYYNGEERAKGNILERFSAQQFPDLHSELNLSSLELGDSALYFCASSHDIGAEAFFGQGTRLTVV.

V usage is TRBV27 and J usage is TRBJ1-4; D is possibly TRBD1 (5 bases). The CDR3 contains 15 residues. From germline, CDR1 is MNHEY and CDR2 SMNVEV (reference sequence). The V gene lost 4 bases and the J gene lost 7 bases, with 16 bases spanning the gap. The CDR3 sequence is CASSSPGTEGEKLFF. CDR3 sequence (DNA): TGTGCCAGCAGTTCACCCGGGACGGAGGGTGAAAAACTGTTTTTT. The full variable domain, in which reference TRBV27 and TRBJ1-4 provide the parts outside the CDR3, is EAQVTQNPRYLITVTGKKLTVTCSQNMNHEYMSWYRQDPGLGLRQIYYSMNVEVTDKGDVPEGYKVSRKEKRNFPLILESPSPNQTSLYFCASSSPGTEGEKLFFGSGTQLSVL.

The V and J genes are TRBV6-5 and TRBJ2-7; a possible D gene is TRBD2 (5 bases). Trimming removed 8 bases at V and 6 bases at J, with 17 bases between. The CDR3 is made up of 13 amino acids. From germline, CDR1 is MNHEY and CDR2 SVGAGI. The DNA for the CDR3 is TGTGCCAGCTGGGAACCCTACCGGGGCGAGCAGTACTTC. Its translation is CASWEPYRGEQYF.

J is TRBJ2-7 and V is TRBV3-1 (or the pseudogene TRBV3-2); 8 bases agree with TRBD1. After removal of 8 bases from V and 4 bases from J, the junction contained 10 bases not matched to a gene. The CDR3 covers 14 residues. Per the germline V gene, CDR1 is LGHDT and CDR2 is YNNKEL (reference sequence). CDR3 loop: CASAHRGDRYEQYF. The CDR3 DNA reads as TGTGCCAGCGCACACAGGGGGGATAGATACGAGCAGTACTTC.

The J gene is TRBJ2-3, the V gene TRBV28, with 10 bases matching TRBD2. This CDR3 comprises 20 residues. The trim removed 5 bases at V and 0 bases at J, leaving 17 bases unmatched. CDR1 and CDR2 (germline): MDHEN, SYDVKM. The CDR3 DNA follows: TGTGCCAGCAGTCGCGGGGCTAGCGGGGGAGCCGAGGGCAGCACAGATACGCAGTATTTT. This gives the protein CASSRGASGGAEGSTDTQYF.

This chain joins TRBV19 and TRBJ2-2; weak D call: TRBD2 (6 bases). This CDR3 region has 12 residues. Between the trimmed V and J ends, which lost 8 bases and 3 bases, there was a span of 7 bases. Germline V CDR1 and CDR2: LNHDA, SQIVND (reference sequence). CDR3: CASGRYTGELFF. For the CDR3, the DNA is TGTGCCAGTGGGAGGTACACCGGGGAGCTGTTTTTT.

The chain recombines TRBV3-1 (or the pseudogene TRBV3-2) with TRBJ2-6; D not certain. The CDR3 is 15 amino acids. The V end lost 1 base, the J end lost 3 bases, and 7 bases lay between the germline ends. Germline CDR1 and CDR2: LGHDT and YNNKEL (reference sequence). CDR3 coding DNA: TGTGCCAGCAGCCAAGGTCTAATTGGGGCCAACGTCCTGACTTTC. Translation: CASSQGLIGANVLTF.

This clone turned up a few times. The rearrangement links TRBV3-1 (or the pseudogene TRBV3-2) to TRBJ2-1, with TRBD2 as a possible D gene (5 bases). V lost 2 bases to trimming and J lost 6 bases, with 20 bases between them. This CDR3 is built from 17 residues. The germline V gene has CDR1 LGHDT and CDR2 YNNKEL (reference sequence). CDR3 coding DNA: TGTGCCAGCAGCCAACTACCGGGCGGGTACCGAGGCAATGAGCAGTTCTTC. It codes for CASSQLPGGYRGNEQFF.

This clone has only one observation. Other DNA sequences in the same sample also yield this CDR3. The rearrangement uses TRBV12-3 or TRBV12-4 and TRBJ1-5, with 8 bases that match TRBD1. With 6 bases clipped from V and 5 bases from J, the junction kept 3 bases outside the gene matches. The CDR3 has 13 amino acids. In nucleotides, the CDR3 is TGTGCCAGCAGAGGACAGGGCGATCAGCCCCAGCATTTT. Translation: CASRGQGDQPQHF.

This sequence joins TRBV27 and TRBJ2-5, with D perhaps TRBD2 (7 bases). Germline-derived CDR1 and CDR2 are MNHEY and SMNVEV (reference sequence). The CDR3 spans 15 residues. V gave up 6 bases and J gave up 4 bases, with 18 bases separating them. CDR3 sequence reads: CASSAAGAFTETQYF. The CDR3 bases are TGTGCCAGCAGCGCGGCGGGGGCCTTTACAGAGACCCAGTACTTC.

The chain is built from TRBV15 and TRBJ1-6, with 7 bases lining up with TRBD1. The CDR3 consists of 16 residues. Per germline, CDR1 LNHNV and CDR2 YYDKDF (reference sequence). Trimming at V came to 0 bases and at J to 6 bases, leaving 5 bases not matched to a gene. CDR3 bases: TGTGCCACCAGCAGAGATCGGACAGGACTTAATTCACCCCTCCACTTT. Protein: CATSRDRTGLNSPLHF.

The chain uses TRBV6-2 or TRBV6-3 and TRBJ1-2; D is undetermined. Germline-derived CDR1 and CDR2 are MNHEY and SVGEGT. V was pared by 4 bases and J by 7 bases, with 16 bases between. The CDR3 has 14 residues. The CDR3 DNA sequence: TGTGCCAGCAGTTTAAGGGAAGGAGGTTTTGGCTACACCTTC. Protein product: CASSLREGGFGYTF.

The V gene is TRBV25-1, the J gene TRBJ2-7; D is possibly TRBD2 (6 bases). CDR3 size: 14 residues. Germline CDR1 MGHDK, CDR2 SYGVNS. V lost 5 bases and J lost 7, with 18 bases in between. The CDR3 sequence: CASSFPGEGREQYF. CDR3 coding DNA: TGTGCCAGCAGTTTCCCGGGGGAAGGAAGGGAGCAGTACTTC.

The V gene is TRBV7-9, the J gene TRBJ2-6; TRBD2 is a possible D gene (6 bases). The V and J ends lost 5 bases and 2 bases respectively, with 22 bases between them. CDR3 length: 19 residues. The germline V gene has CDR1 SEHNR and CDR2 FQNEAQ (reference sequence). This chain's CDR3 is CASSGGPTVLTAGANVLTF. The CDR3 nucleotides are TGTGCCAGCAGCGGAGGGCCTACGGTGCTAACGGCTGGGGCCAACGTCCTGACTTTC.

This clone was seen a few times. The rearrangement links TRBV5-5 to TRBJ1-1; TRBD1 matches 8 bases. Germline CDR1 and CDR2: SGHKS and YYEKEE (reference sequence). The CDR3 has 12 residues. Losses at the gene ends were 4 bases for V and 13 bases for J; bases not matched to a gene: 9. The CDR3 DNA follows: TGTGCCAGCAGCCCTGACGGGACAGGCGGTTTCTTT. It translates to CASSPDGTGGFF. Complete variable domain (other parts from reference TRBV5-5 and TRBJ1-1): DAGVTQSPTHLIKTRGQQVTLRCSPISGHKSVSWYQQVLGQGPQFIFQYYEKEERGRGNFPDRFSARQFPNYSSELNVNALLLGDSALYLCASSPDGTGGFFGQGTRLTVV.